The TCR beta chain described here comes from a study of blood T cell repertoires in COVID-19. This clone was detected a few times. Participants' own reports of clinical history determined their cohort assignment. Germline V gene lookup returns CDR1 MNHEY and CDR2 SVGAGI. The CDR3 length is 15 residues. Trimming removed 5 bases from V and 2 bases from J; junction bases left unmatched: 5. How the authors handled the data: Reference gene primer amplification gave estimated nucleated cell counts. The assay was immunoSEQ multiplex PCR, and TCRdb's table has in-frame clones only and misses some. D and trimming come from the DNA, and the V and J calls and clone size come from that table. This sample has about 180,000 clones, with more than 85% found just once.

Material for sequencing was PBMCs or T cells enriched from blood (not recorded which). This TCR was recovered from a human donor with acute COVID-19. The donor label of this sample is uncertain. The genes are TRBV6-5 and TRBJ1-4; 7 nucleotides align to TRBD1. The chain's CDR3 is CASSPQGPTNEKLFF. CDR3 DNA: TGTGCCAGCAGTCCACAGGGGCCGACTAATGAAAAACTGTTTTTT.